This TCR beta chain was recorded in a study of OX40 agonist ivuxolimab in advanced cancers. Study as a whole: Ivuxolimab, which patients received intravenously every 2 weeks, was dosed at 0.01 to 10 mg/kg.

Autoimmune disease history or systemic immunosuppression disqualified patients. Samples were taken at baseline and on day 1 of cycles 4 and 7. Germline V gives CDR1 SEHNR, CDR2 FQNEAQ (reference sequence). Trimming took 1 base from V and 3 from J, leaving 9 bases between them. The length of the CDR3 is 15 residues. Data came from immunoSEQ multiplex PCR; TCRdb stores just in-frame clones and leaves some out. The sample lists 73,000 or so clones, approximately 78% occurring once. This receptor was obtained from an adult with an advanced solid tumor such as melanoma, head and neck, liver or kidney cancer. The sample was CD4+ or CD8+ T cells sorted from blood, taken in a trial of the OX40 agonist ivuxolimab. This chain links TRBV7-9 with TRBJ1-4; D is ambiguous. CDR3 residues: CASSLGAGPNEKLFF. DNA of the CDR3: TGTGCCAGCAGCTTAGGAGCAGGTCCTAATGAAAAACTGTTTTTT.